These T cell receptor beta chains were read from a single sample in a study of cytotoxic CD8 clonotypes in ibrutinib-treated CLL. Generated by immunoSEQ multiplex PCR, the TCRdb table keeps only in-frame clones and is missing some. Of 28,000 or so clones listed, roughly 62% are singletons. The material was PBMCs, obtained before ibrutinib treatment. These receptors originate from a human donor with chronic lymphocytic leukemia. Both conserved end residues are part of each CDR3.

V	J	CDR3
TRBV11-2	TRBJ2-2	CASSPPGSGRIAGELFF
TRBV6-5	TRBJ1-5	CASSSDRVGQPQHF
TRBV27	TRBJ1-2	CASSRLDAGGGGYTF
TRBV2	TRBJ1-1	CASRGTEAFF
TRBV27	TRBJ2-2	CASRQGLMGELFF
TRBV30	TRBJ1-3	CAWSAPRGLGNTIYF
TRBV6-5	TRBJ2-4	CASSGRGRGNIQYF
TRBV30	TRBJ1-2	CAWSRYGYTF
TRBV6-1	TRBJ1-1	CASSVSGNTEAFF
TRBV9	TRBJ2-7	CASSVGGAGNSYEQYF
TRBV2	TRBJ1-4	CASDPATNEKLFF
TRBV11-2	TRBJ2-5	CASSHGPQETQYF
TRBV30	TRBJ1-5	CAWSVNSDQPQHF
TRBV9	TRBJ2-4	CASSVEAGKGKNIQYF
TRBV6-5	TRBJ2-7	CASSYSTGQISYEQYF
TRBV19	TRBJ1-1	CASLYGAEAFF
TRBV11-2	TRBJ2-7	CASSYSQGSYEQYF
TRBV10-1	TRBJ1-1	CASSDEKNTEAFF
TRBV9	TRBJ2-1	CASSASTGNRRDEQFF
TRBV7-8	TRBJ2-7	CASSLVQGLYEQYF
TRBV6-1	TRBJ2-7	CASRETQVWGYEQYF
TRBV6-5	TRBJ1-2	CASGFNYGYTF